Below, 7 T cell receptor beta chains from the same sample are listed, as sequenced in a study of human T cells and chemical hapten exposure. Time point given: pre-sensitization, week 0. Noted treatment: therapeutic diphenylcyclopropenone sensitization with weekly scalp DPC. From the RACE reads, TCRdb called clonotypes with MiXCR, one entry per CDR3 protein. This table holds nearly 110,000 distinct CDR3 sequences, 10% to 15% found once. Sequencing used whole blood, obtained in connection with sensitization to the hapten diphenylcyclopropenone (DPC). These TCRs come from a woman aged 45 to 65 with alopecia areata. Some clones in this sample may be carry-over from other donors' samples.

The V call is TRBV7-9, the J call TRBJ2-2; TRBD2 is a possible D gene (6 bases). The CDR3 covers 14 residues. The germline V gene encodes CDR1 SEHNR and CDR2 FQNEAQ (reference sequence). Trimming shortened V by 7 bases and J by 1 base, and 10 bases separated the two germline ends. The CDR3 spells CASTPRGNTGELFF. CDR3 DNA sequence: TGTGCCAGCACCCCGCGGGGGAACACCGGGGAGCTGTTTTTT.

The chain combines TRBV29-1 with TRBJ1-2; possible D gene TRBD1, 6 bases. Germline assignment: CDR1 SQVTM and CDR2 ANQGSEA. This CDR3 spans 13 amino acids. Trimming removed 2 bases from V and 8 bases from J, with 15 bases in between. Here the CDR3 reads CSVEPAGTRGYTF. Written as DNA, the CDR3 is TGCAGCGTTGAACCCGCAGGGACACGAGGCTACACCTTC.

The chain uses TRBV27 and TRBJ1-1; D remains ambiguous. The CDR3 consists of 15 residues. Germline CDR1 is MNHEY and CDR2 is SMNVEV (reference sequence). V was shortened by 3 bases and J by 4 bases, with 15 bases between the two germline ends. CDR3 sequence reads: CASSFLTDGSTEAFF. CDR3 nucleotides: TGTGCCAGCAGTTTTCTCACAGACGGGAGCACTGAAGCTTTCTTT.

The chain links TRBV5-4 to TRBJ2-7, with TRBD2 matching 10 bases. Germline lookup yields CDR1 SGHNT and CDR2 YYREEE (reference sequence). The CDR3 length is 14 residues. With V trimmed by 10 bases and J by 5 bases, 12 bases remained unmatched. CDR3 coding DNA: TGTGCCCCCCCCGAGAGCGGGAGGGCCGACGAGCAGTACTTC. It translates to CAPPESGRADEQYF.

At least ten counts were recorded for this clonotype. The chain uses TRBV11-2 and TRBJ2-3, with TRBD2 matching 9 bases. Per the germline V gene, CDR1 is SGHAT and CDR2 is FQNNGV. V shed 10 bases, J shed 2 bases, and the junction held 7 bases outside the gene matches. The CDR3 is made up of 14 amino acids. For the CDR3, the DNA is TGTGCCACCAACCAGCGGGGGGCCACAGATACGCAGTATTTT. It translates to CATNQRGATDTQYF.

This clonotype was counted at least ten times. The V call is TRBV12-3 or TRBV12-4, the J call TRBJ2-3; no firm D call. Trimming stripped 5 bases from V and 4 bases from J, with 10 bases between. This CDR3 has 13 amino acids. For the CDR3, the DNA is TGTGCCAGCAGTGGTACTACTCCAGATACGCAGTATTTT. Residues: CASSGTTPDTQYF.

A few counts support this clonotype. V is TRBV20-1 and J is TRBJ2-3; TRBD1 matches 7 bases. The junction had 10 bases not matched to a gene; V was cut back by 5 bases and J by 2 bases. The CDR3 consists of 15 residues. Germline lookup yields CDR1 DFQATT and CDR2 SNEGSKA (reference sequence). CDR3 nucleotide sequence: TGCAGTGCTCCCCGGCGGCAGGGGGTCACAGATACGCAGTATTTT. It is translated as CSAPRRQGVTDTQYF.